What follows describes a single TCR beta chain. This sample is drawn from a study of blood T cell repertoires in COVID-19. Study as a whole: Acute-phase and convalescent COVID-19 samples originated in the United States, Italy and Spain. The analysed material was cDNA or gDNA that came from T cells, B-cell-depleted T cells, or PBMCs.

Authors' analysis steps: Nucleated cell number was recorded as an estimate derived from reference gene primer amplification. The assay was immunoSEQ multiplex PCR, and TCRdb's table has in-frame clones only and misses some. That table gives V, J and clone size, and the DNA gave D and trimming. The sample has 250,000 or so clones; roughly nine tenths are singletons. Trimming cost V 2 bases and J 3 bases; bases outside gene matches: 11. The CDR3 is made up of 16 amino acids. Germline CDR1 SGHRS, CDR2 YFSETQ. Sequenced input: peripheral blood. This clonotype was obtained from a woman in her forties who had recovered from COVID-19. This chain connects TRBV5-1 to TRBJ2-7; 7 bases align to TRBD1. The CDR3 protein is CASSFDNTGAGYEQYF. CDR3 nucleotides: TGCGCCAGCAGCTTCGACAACACAGGGGCGGGCTACGAGCAGTACTTC.